The present T cell receptor beta chain was sequenced within a study of T cell repertoires in cytomegalovirus infection. Study-level background: CMV infection and matching HLA type were both indicated by public TCR beta signatures. The study, taken as a whole, reports: Public TCR beta family frequency separated CMV-and-HLA carriers, including in an independent cohort. Dominant in the ex vivo response were TCR beta clonotypes restricted by HLA-C and specific for CMV.

TCRdb ran MiXCR on the reads and lists one entry per CDR3 protein. The top ten hold around 13% of the sample, which has around 260,000 distinct CDR3 sequences, roughly 24% seen once. Ten or more counts support this clonotype. Its antigen is not identified. The TCR sequence derives from a human donor in good health (CMV status not recorded). Some clones in this sample may be carry-over from other donors' samples. Sequences were obtained from PBMCs.

In DNA form, the CDR3 reads TGTGCCAGCAGCGCCGGACTAGCGGGACGGTCCGGGGAGCTGTTTTTT. It yields the protein CASSAGLAGRSGELFF. The V and J genes are TRBV7-8 and TRBJ2-2; 12 nucleotides agree with TRBD2. The V and J ends lost 5 bases and 6 bases, in that order; junction bases with no gene match: 7. The CDR3 is 16 residues long. CDR1 is SGHVS, CDR2 FQNEAQ, per germline.